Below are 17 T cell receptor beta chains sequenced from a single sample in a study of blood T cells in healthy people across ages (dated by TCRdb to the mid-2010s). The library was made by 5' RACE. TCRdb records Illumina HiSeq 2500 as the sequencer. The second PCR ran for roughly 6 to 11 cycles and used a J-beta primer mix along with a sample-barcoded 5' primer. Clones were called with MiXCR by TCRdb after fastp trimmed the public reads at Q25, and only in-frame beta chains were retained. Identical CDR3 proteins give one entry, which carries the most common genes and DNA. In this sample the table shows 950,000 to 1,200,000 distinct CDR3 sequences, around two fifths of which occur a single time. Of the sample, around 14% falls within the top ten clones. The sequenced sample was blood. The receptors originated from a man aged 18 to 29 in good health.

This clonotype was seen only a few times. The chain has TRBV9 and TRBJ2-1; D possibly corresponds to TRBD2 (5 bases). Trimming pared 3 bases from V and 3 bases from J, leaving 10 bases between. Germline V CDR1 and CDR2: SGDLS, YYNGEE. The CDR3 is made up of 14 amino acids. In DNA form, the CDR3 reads TGTGCCAGCAGCGACGGCGGAGGCTACAATGAGCAGTTCTTC. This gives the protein CASSDGGGYNEQFF.

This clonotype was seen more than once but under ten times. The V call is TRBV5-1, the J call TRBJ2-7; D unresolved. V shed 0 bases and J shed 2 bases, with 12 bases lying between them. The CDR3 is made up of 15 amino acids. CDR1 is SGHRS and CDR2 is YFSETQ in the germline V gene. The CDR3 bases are TGCGCCAGCAGCTTGGAGGTAGCACACACCTACGAGCAGTACTTC. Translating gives CASSLEVAHTYEQYF.

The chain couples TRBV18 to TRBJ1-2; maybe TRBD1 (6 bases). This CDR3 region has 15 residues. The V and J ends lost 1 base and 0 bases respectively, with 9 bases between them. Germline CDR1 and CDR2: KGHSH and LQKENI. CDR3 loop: CASSPLGATNYGYTF. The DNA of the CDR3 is TGTGCCAGCTCACCACTGGGGGCCACTAACTATGGCTACACCTTC.

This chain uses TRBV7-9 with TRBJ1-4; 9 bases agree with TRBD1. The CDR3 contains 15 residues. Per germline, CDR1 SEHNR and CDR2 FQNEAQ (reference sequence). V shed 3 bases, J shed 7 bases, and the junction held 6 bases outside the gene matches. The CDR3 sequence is CASSFRDRVGEKLFF. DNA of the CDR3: TGTGCCAGCAGCTTTAGGGACAGGGTTGGTGAAAAACTGTTTTTT.

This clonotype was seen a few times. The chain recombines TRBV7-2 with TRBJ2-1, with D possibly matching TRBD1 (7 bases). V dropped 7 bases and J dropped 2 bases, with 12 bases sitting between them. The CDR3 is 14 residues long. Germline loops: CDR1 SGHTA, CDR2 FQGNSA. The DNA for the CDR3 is TGTGCCAGCATAGGAGGGGGCACCTACAATGAGCAGTTCTTC. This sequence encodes CASIGGGTYNEQFF.

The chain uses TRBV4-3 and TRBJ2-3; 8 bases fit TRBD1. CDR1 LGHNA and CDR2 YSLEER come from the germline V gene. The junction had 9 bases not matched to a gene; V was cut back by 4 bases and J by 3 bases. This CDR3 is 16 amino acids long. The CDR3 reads CASSPATGVVTDTQYF. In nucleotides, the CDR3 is TGCGCCAGCAGCCCGGCGACAGGGGTAGTAACAGATACGCAGTATTTT.

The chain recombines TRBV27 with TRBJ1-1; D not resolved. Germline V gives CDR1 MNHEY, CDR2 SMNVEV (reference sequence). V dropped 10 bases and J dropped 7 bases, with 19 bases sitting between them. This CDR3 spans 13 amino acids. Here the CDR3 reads CATGKVGRGEAFF. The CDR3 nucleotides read TGTGCCACTGGGAAGGTGGGTCGCGGTGAAGCTTTCTTT.

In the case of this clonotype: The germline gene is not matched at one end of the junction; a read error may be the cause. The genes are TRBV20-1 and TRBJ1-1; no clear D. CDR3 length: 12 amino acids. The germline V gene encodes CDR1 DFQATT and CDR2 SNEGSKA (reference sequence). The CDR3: CSAVNTNTEPFF. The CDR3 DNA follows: TGCAGTGCTGTCAATACGAACACTGAACCTTTCTTT.

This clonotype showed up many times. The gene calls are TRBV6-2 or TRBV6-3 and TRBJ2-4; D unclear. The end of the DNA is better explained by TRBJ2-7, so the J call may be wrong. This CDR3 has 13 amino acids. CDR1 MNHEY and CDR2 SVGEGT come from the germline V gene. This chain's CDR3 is CASSYSRLGEQYF. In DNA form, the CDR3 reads TGTGCCAGCAGTTACTCCCGCTTGGGCGAGCAGTACTTC.

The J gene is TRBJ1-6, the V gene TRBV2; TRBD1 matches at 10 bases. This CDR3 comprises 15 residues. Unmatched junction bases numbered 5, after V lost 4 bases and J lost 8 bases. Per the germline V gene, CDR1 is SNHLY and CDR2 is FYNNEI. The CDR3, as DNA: TGTGCCAGCAGTGTTCGGGACAGGGGTGATTCACCCCTCCACTTT. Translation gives CASSVRDRGDSPLHF. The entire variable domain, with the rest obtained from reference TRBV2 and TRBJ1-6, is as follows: EPEVTQTPSHQVTQMGQEVILRCVPISNHLYFYWYRQILGQKVEFLVSFYNNEISEKSEIFDDQFSVERPDGSNFTLKIRSTKLEDSAMYFCASSVRDRGDSPLHFGNGTRLTVT.

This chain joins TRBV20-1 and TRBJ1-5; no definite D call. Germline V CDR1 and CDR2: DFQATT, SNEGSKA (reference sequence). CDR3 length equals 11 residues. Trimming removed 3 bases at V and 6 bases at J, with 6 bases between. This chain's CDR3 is CSARNSQPQHF. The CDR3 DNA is TGCAGTGCTAGGAATAGTCAGCCCCAGCATTTT.

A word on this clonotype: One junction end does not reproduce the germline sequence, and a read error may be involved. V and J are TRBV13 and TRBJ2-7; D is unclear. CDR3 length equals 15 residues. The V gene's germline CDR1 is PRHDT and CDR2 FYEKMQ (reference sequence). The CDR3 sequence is CVSSPRPVVSYEQYF. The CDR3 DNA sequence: TGTGTCAGCAGCCCCCGGCCAGTGGTCTCCTACGAGCAGTACTTC.

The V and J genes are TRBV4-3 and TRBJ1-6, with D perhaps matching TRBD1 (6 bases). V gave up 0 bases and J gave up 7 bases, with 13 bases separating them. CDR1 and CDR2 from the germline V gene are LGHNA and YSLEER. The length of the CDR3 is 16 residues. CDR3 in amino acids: CASSQDFGQPNSPLHF. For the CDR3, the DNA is TGCGCCAGCAGCCAAGATTTCGGACAGCCCAATTCACCCCTCCACTTT.

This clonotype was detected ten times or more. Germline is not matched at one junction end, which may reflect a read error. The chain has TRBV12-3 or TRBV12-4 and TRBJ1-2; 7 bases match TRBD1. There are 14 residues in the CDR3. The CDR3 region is CASSLRQGVYGYTF. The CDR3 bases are TGCGCCAGCAGCTTGCGACAGGGCGTCTATGGCTACACCTTC.

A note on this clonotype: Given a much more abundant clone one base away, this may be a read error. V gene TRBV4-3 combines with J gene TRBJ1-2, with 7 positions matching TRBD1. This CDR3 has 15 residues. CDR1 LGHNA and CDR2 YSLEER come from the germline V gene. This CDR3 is CAGSQQRDSDYGYTF. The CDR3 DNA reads TGCGCCGGCAGCCAGCAGCGGGACAGCGATTATGGCTACACCTTC.

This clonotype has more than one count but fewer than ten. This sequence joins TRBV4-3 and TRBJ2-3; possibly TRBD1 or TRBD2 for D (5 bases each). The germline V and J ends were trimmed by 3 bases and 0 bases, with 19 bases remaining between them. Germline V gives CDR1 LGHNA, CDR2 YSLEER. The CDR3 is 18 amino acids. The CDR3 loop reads CASSHLLGTEDSTDTQYF. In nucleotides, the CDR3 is TGCGCCAGCAGCCATCTCTTAGGGACGGAAGATAGCACAGATACGCAGTATTTT.

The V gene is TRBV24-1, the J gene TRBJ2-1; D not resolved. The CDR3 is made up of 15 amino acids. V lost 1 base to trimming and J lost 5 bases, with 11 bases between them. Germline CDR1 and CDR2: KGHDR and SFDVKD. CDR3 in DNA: TGTGCCACCAGTGATTTCTGGGGAAAAAACAATGAGCAGTTCTTC. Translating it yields CATSDFWGKNNEQFF.